This T cell receptor (beta chain) is from a study of blood T cell repertoires in COVID-19. Study members were between roughly 18 and 100 years old and lived in over 20 US regions. The germline V and J ends were trimmed by 0 bases and 3 bases, with 10 bases remaining between them. There are 14 residues in the CDR3. From germline, CDR1 is SGDLS and CDR2 YYNGEE. Here immunoSEQ multiplex PCR was the method, and the copy in TCRdb shows in-frame clones only, minus some. The table has roughly 140,000 clones, 87% seen once. The chain joins TRBV9 to TRBJ2-7; D is possibly TRBD1 (5 bases). The TCR was taken from a man in his 60s who had recovered from COVID-19. The sequencing input was PBMCs or T cells enriched from blood (not recorded which). The CDR3 is CASSVASQGYEQYF. The CDR3 bases are TGTGCCAGCAGCGTAGCGTCGCAGGGCTACGAGCAGTACTTC.